This T cell receptor beta chain was captured in a study of T cell clonotyping in hematopoietic cell transplantation. Regarding the study as a whole: No sorting was done, leaving CD4 and CD8 contributions mixed. Graft donor and pretransplant recipient Inverse Simpson Index values predicted broader posttransplant TCR diversity. After transplant, recipient diversity fell while pathologically expanded clonotypes grew through day 180.

Clones were sequenced by immunoSEQ multiplex PCR, and TCRdb holds only the in-frame ones, with some missing. The sample consists of approximately 4,600 clones, about 93% of them appearing once. In the case of this clone: Its antigen is unknown.

The CDR3 has 15 amino acids. Germline V CDR1 and CDR2: SGHNT, YYREEE (reference sequence). Trimming at V came to 0 bases and at J to 5 bases, leaving 8 bases not matched to a gene. Recipient blood drawn about 28 days pretransplant and days 30, 100, 180 after. The TCR originated in a male patient aged 60 to 75 who had an allogeneic stem cell transplant from a related donor, so the T cells may come from the graft donor. Some clones in this sample may be carry-over from other donors' samples. The material sequenced was PBMCs, taken 180 days after allogeneic stem cell transplant. V usage is TRBV5-4 and J usage is TRBJ2-7; 7 bases line up with TRBD1. The CDR3, as DNA: TGTGCCAGCAGCTTGGGGGACAGTAGGTCGGACGAGCAGTACTTC. Translated, it gives CASSLGDSRSDEQYF.